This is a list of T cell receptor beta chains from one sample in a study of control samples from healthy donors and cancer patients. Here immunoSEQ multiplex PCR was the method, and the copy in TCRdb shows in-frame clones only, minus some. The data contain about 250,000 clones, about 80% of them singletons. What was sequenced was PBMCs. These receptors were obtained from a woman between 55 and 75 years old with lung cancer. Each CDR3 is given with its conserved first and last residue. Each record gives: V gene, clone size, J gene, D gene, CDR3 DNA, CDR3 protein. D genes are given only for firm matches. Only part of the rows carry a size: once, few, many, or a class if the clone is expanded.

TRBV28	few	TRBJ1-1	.	TGTGCCAGCAGGAAGTTGACTGAAGCTTTCTTT	CASRKLTEAFF
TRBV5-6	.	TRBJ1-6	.	TGTGCCAGCAGCTTCGGTCCGGGGGCTGGAGGTTCACCCCTCCACTTT	CASSFGPGAGGSPLHF
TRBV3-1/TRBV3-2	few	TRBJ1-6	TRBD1	TGTGCCAGCAACGGACAGGGTATCAATTCACCCCTCCACTTT	CASNGQGINSPLHF
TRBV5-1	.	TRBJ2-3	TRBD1	TGCGCCAGCAGCTTTTCCGGGACAGGTAGCACAGATACGCAGTATTTT	CASSFSGTGSTDTQYF
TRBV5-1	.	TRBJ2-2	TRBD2	TGCGCCAGCAGCTACCAAAGCGGGAGGGGCACCGGGGAGCTGTTTTTT	CASSYQSGRGTGELFF
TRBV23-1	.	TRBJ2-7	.	TGCGCCAGCAGTCAGAAATGGAGATCGACTTACGAGCAGTACTTC	CASSQKWRSTYEQYF
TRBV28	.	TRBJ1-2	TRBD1	TGTGCCAGCAGTTTGGGGGGACAGGGGGCTTTCTATGGCTACACCTTC	CASSLGGQGAFYGYTF
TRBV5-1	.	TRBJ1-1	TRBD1	TGCGCCAGCACCCTAAAGACAGGGCAGGTGGACACTGAAGCTTTCTTT	CASTLKTGQVDTEAFF
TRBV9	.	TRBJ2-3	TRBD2	TGTGCCGGCAGCCCAACGGCGGGAGAAGATACGCAGTATTTT	CAGSPTAGEDTQYF
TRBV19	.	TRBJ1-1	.	TGTGCCAGCCGAGAGGGGGGACTGATAAGGAACACTGAAGCTTTCTTT	CASREGGLIRNTEAFF
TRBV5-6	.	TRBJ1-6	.	TGTGCCAGCAGCTTGCAGGAGACCTATAATTCACCCCTCCACTTT	CASSLQETYNSPLHF
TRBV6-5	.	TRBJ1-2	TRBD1	TGTGCCAGCAGTTCCAGGGGGACGATCTATGGCTGCACCTTC	CASSSRGTIYGCTF
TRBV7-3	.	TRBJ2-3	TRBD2	TGTGCCAGCAGCTTAGGACTAGCGGGAGGCACAGATACGCAGTATTTT	CASSLGLAGGTDTQYF